Sequencing of this T cell receptor beta chain was carried out in a study of OX40 agonist ivuxolimab in advanced cancers. Data came from immunoSEQ multiplex PCR; TCRdb stores just in-frame clones and leaves some out. The sample lists 50,000 to 75,000 clones; about 83% were seen once. CDR3 length equals 15 residues. CDR1 is LNHDA and CDR2 is SQIVND in the germline V gene (reference sequence). V lost 3 bases and J 6 bases, leaving 17 bases between the germline ends. The sequenced sample was CD4+ or CD8+ T cells sorted from blood, obtained in a trial of the OX40 agonist ivuxolimab. The chain joins TRBV19 to TRBJ1-1; D is ambiguous. The clonotype comes from an adult with an advanced solid tumor such as melanoma, head and neck, liver or kidney cancer. For the CDR3, the DNA is TGTGCCAGTAGTATCCCCGTCGGGGTTGTGGCTGAAGCTTTCTTT. Translated, it gives CASSIPVGVVAEAFF.